The present TCR beta chain was sequenced within a study of blood T cell repertoires in COVID-19. Authors' analysis steps: Reference gene primer amplification in the assay estimated nucleated cell counts. TCRdb keeps only in-frame clones here, not all; method: immunoSEQ multiplex PCR. The V and J calls and clone size are taken from that table; D and trimming were inferred from the DNA. The sample carries 100,000 to 150,000 clones, around 83% recorded once. Sequenced sample: peripheral blood. This receptor was identified in a man between 60 and 75 years old with acute or convalescent COVID-19.

CDR3 in amino acids: CAWSVPYEGTEAFF. The CDR3 DNA reads TGTGCCTGGAGTGTACCCTACGAGGGCACTGAAGCTTTCTTT. The genes are TRBV30 and TRBJ1-1; no firm D call. Germline CDR1 GTSNPN, CDR2 SVGIG (reference sequence). The CDR3 runs to 14 residues. Trimming shortened V by 0 bases and J by 4 bases, and 12 bases separated the two germline ends.